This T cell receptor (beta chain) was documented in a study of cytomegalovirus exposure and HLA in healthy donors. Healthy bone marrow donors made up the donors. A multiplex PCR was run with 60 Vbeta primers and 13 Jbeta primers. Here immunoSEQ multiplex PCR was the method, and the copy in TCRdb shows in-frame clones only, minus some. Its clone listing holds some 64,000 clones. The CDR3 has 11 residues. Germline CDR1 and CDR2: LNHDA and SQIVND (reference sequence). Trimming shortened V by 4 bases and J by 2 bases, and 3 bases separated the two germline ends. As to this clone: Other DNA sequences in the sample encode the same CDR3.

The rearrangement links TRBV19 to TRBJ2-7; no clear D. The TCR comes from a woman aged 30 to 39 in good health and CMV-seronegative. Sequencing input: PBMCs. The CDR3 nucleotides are TGTGCCAGTAGTACTACCTACGAGCAGTACTTC. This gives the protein CASSTTYEQYF.